These 5 T cell receptor beta chains came from one sample sequenced in a study of blood T cell repertoires in COVID-19. Some clones are missing from TCRdb's copy, which holds only in-frame ones; the method was immunoSEQ multiplex PCR. The table shows more than 350,000 clones, with roughly nine tenths occurring only once. The material sequenced was PBMCs or T cells enriched from blood (not recorded which). These TCRs come from a man younger than 35 who had recovered from COVID-19.

V gene TRBV6-5 combines with J gene TRBJ1-4; no reliable D call. Germline V gene sequence: CDR1 MNHEY, CDR2 SVGAGI. The length of the CDR3 is 14 residues. V lost 6 bases and J 0 bases, leaving 8 bases between the germline ends. CDR3 sequence (DNA): TGTGCCAGCAGCCGGTTTCCAACTAATGAAAAACTGTTTTTT. This codes for CASSRFPTNEKLFF.

This clone has just one count. The rearrangement joins TRBV2 to TRBJ1-1; 8 bases are a match to TRBD1. CDR1 is SNHLY and CDR2 is FYNNEI in the germline V gene. V lost 2 bases and J lost 4; bases outside the gene matches: 9. CDR3 length: 16 amino acids. The CDR3 nucleotides read TGTGCCAGCAGTGAATACCCAGGGGGCCCCGGCACTGAAGCTTTCTTT. Translation: CASSEYPGGPGTEAFF.

The gene calls are TRBV7-6 and TRBJ2-2; no clear D gene. The V gene lost 1 base and the J gene lost 0 bases, with 15 bases spanning the gap. Germline-derived CDR1 and CDR2 are SGHVS and FNYEAQ. The CDR3 is 18 residues long. CDR3: CASSLDPRSAANTGELFF. CDR3 bases: TGTGCCAGCAGCTTAGATCCCCGGTCCGCCGCGAACACCGGGGAGCTGTTTTTT. The full variable domain, completed using reference TRBV7-6 and TRBJ2-2, is GAGVSQSPRYKVTKRGQDVALRCDPISGHVSLYWYRQALGQGPEFLTYFNYEAQQDKSGLPNDRFSAERPEGSISTLTIQRTEQRDSAMYRCASSLDPRSAANTGELFFGEGSRLTVL.

This clone has only a few counts. The chain uses TRBV19 and TRBJ1-4, with 7 bases identical to TRBD1. The J segment lost 4 bases and the V segment lost 5 bases, leaving 7 bases of the junction unmatched. The CDR3 loop spans 15 amino acids. CDR1 and CDR2 (germline): LNHDA, SQIVND (reference sequence). The CDR3 coding sequence is TGTGCCAGTAGTGGGCCCGGGACAGTTAATGAAAAACTGTTTTTT. Protein product: CASSGPGTVNEKLFF.

The CDR3 protein is CASSAGRDENTEAFF. As DNA, the CDR3 is TGCGCCAGCAGTGCAGGCAGGGATGAGAACACTGAAGCTTTCTTT. The chain couples TRBV23-1 to TRBJ1-1; perhaps TRBD1 as D (5 bases). TRBV23-1 is sorted into the ORF group, with uncertain function. Trimming removed 5 bases from V and 1 base from J, with 14 bases in between. The CDR3 length is 15 residues.